The T cell receptor beta chain described here comes from a study of T-cell reconstitution after alpha-beta-depleted transplantation in children. Whole-study results and caveats: Certain patients had high TCRbeta diversity at day 60, and it came from recipient T cells and thymic progenitors that survived. By one year post-transplant, T-cell counts and diversity largely arose from T cells that were newly produced.

The CDR3 is 15 amino acids. Germline V lookup: CDR1 GTSNPN, CDR2 SVGIG (reference sequence). V lost 2 bases to trimming and J lost 3 bases, with 17 bases between them. In regard to this clonotype: Antigen: not known.

Using unique molecular identifiers, the investigators prepared the TCRbeta library. TCRdb re-analysed the PCR reads in MiXCR, keeping a single row per CDR3 protein. The repertoire holds fewer than 250,000 distinct CDR3 sequences, about a sixth seen once, with about 39% in the top ten. The J gene is TRBJ2-7, the V gene TRBV30, with TRBD2 as a possible D gene (7 bases). This specimen consisted of PBMCs, mostly from graft donor cells, obtained 360 days after TCRalphabeta/CD19-depleted stem cell transplant. The TCR was taken from a male patient aged 2 to 10 who had a stem cell transplant for acute lymphoblastic leukemia, so the T cells may come from the graft donor. The CDR3: CAWSPVGRGHYEQYF. The CDR3 bases are TGTGCCTGGAGTCCGGTGGGGAGGGGACACTACGAGCAGTACTTC.